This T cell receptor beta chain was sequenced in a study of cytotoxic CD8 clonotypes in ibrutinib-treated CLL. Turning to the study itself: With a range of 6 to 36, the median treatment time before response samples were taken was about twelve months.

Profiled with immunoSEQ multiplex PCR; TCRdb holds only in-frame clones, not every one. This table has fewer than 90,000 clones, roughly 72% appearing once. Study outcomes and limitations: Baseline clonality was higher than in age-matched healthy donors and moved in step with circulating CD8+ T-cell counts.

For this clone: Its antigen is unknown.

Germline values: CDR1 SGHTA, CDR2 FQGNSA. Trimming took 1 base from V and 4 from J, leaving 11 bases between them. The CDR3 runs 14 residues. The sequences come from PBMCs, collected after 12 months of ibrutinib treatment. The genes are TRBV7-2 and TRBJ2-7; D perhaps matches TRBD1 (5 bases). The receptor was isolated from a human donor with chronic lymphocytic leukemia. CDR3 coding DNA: TGTGCCAGCAGCTTAGGGGCAGGGCAATACGAGCAGTACTTC. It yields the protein CASSLGAGQYEQYF.